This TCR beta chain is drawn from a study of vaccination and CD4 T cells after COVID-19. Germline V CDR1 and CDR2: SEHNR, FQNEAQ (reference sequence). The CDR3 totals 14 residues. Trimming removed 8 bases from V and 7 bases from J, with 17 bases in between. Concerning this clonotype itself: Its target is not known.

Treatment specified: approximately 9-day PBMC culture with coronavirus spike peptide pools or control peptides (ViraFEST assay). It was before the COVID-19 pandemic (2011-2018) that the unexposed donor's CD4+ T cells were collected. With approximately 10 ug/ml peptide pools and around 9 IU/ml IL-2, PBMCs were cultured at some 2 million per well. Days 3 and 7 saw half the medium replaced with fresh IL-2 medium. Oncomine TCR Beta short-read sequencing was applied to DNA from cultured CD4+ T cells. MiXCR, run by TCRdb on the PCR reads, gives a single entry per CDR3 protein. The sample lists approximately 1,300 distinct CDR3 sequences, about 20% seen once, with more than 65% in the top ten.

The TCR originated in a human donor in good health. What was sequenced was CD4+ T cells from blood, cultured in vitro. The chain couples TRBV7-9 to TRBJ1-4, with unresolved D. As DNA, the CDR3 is TGTGCCAGCGAAAGGAGCAGGTCACGTGAAAAACTGTTTTTT. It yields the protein CASERSRSREKLFF.